This record covers a single TCR beta chain. Antigen: not known. CD4+ T cell IFNgamma after overnight CMV lysate exposure gave donor CMV status. The data were obtained in a study of naive and memory T cell subsets. General study findings and limits: Naive repertoires, especially CD8, held a few larger clonotypes, possibly memory cells re-expressing CD45RA. Findings for naive and memory subsets could not be checked against ground truth. TCR counts from RNA may reflect activation-linked expression changes.

Both TRBC1 and TRBC2 were covered by a beta constant-region primer of two equimolar oligonucleotides. Four rounds of PCR amplified the ligated cDNA using nested alpha and beta constant-region primers plus SP2. An oligonucleotide with the SP2 primer and a 12-nucleotide UMI was ligated to the cDNA 3' end. TCRdb processed the UMI-ligation and nested PCR reads anew with MiXCR; each CDR3 protein has one entry. The table records 140,000 to 150,000 distinct CDR3 sequences, roughly 20% of them present only once. Germline V gene data show CDR1 as SGHVS and CDR2 as FNYEAQ. With 1 base removed from V and 2 bases from J, the gap between germline ends came to 18 bases. The length of the CDR3 is 18 residues.

This receptor was identified in a human donor in good health. The chain recombines TRBV7-6 with TRBJ2-1; no clear D gene. The specimen sequenced was naive CD4+ T cells from blood. The CDR3 protein is CASSLVLSSETPYNEQFF. The CDR3 coding sequence is TGTGCCAGCAGCTTAGTATTGTCGAGCGAGACGCCCTACAATGAGCAGTTCTTC.